This TCR beta chain was found in a study of blood T cell repertoires in COVID-19. Looking at the study overall: Samples of COVID-19 (acute and convalescent) were obtained from the United States, Italy and Spain. Sample material is recorded as cDNA or gDNA derived from T cells, B-cell-depleted T cells, or PBMCs.

Germline CDR1 and CDR2: MNHEY and SVGAGI. The length of the CDR3 is 16 residues. The germline V and J ends were trimmed by 0 bases and 0 bases, with 9 bases remaining between them. Participant-reported clinical history was the basis for cohort assignment. Original methodology: It was from reference gene primer amplification that nucleated cell counts were estimated. Assay: immunoSEQ multiplex PCR; the TCRdb copy retains only in-frame clones and omits some. V, J and clone size derive from that table, while D and trimming were established from the DNA sequence. The table includes about 240,000 clones, 80% to 90% detected once.

This TCR came from a man aged 40-49 years who had recovered from COVID-19. Sequencing was done on a sample of PBMCs or T cells enriched from blood (not recorded which). The rearrangement joins TRBV6-5 to TRBJ1-3, with D uncertain. The CDR3: CASSYSRRISGNTIYF. In nucleotides, the CDR3 is TGTGCCAGCAGTTACTCACGGCGGATCTCTGGAAACACCATATATTTT.